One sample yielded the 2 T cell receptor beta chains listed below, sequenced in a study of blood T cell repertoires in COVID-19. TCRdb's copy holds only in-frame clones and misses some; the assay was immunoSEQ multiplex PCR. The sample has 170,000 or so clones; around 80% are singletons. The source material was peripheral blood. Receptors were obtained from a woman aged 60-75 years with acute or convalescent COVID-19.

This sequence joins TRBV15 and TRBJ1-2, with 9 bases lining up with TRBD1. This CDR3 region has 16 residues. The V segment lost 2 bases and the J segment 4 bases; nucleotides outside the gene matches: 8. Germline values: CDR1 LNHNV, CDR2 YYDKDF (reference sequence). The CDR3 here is CATSRIDRGDGYGYTF. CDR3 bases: TGTGCCACCAGCAGAATCGACAGGGGGGACGGCTATGGCTACACCTTC.

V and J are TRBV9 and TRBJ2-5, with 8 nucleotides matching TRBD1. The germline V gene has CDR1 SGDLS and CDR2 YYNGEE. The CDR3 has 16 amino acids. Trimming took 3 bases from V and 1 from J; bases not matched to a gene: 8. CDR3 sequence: CASSAGQAAGQETQYF. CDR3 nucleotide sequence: TGTGCCAGCAGCGCGGGACAGGCGGCGGGCCAAGAGACCCAGTACTTC.